The entry below describes one T cell receptor beta chain. A junction end diverges from the germline sequence, so it may reflect a read error. This sample stems from a study of tumor and adjacent non-tumor tissue in lung cancer. Study-level information: Histology: about a dozen adenocarcinoma, 2 squamous cell carcinoma, 1 small cell lung cancer. Aged roughly 31 to 85 years, patients included roughly ten men and 4 or 5 women with stage I to III disease. Each sample yielded roughly 4 million productive TCRbeta reads on average.

A modified ARM-PCR protocol with three rounds of nested PCR amplified TCRbeta. TCRdb itself ran the multiplex PCR reads through MiXCR, one entry per CDR3 protein. The repertoire holds 60,000 to 70,000 distinct CDR3 sequences, with about 77% as singletons. Per the germline V gene, CDR1 is DFQATT and CDR2 is SNEGSKA (reference sequence). The CDR3 runs to 14 residues. RNA was extracted from bulk tissue without any cell sorting. This non-tumor lung sample came from over 3 cm beyond the tumor edge. Source material: distant non-tumor lung tissue. V gene TRBV20-1 combines with J gene TRBJ1-6; TRBD1 matches 7 bases. This receptor was identified in a man between 60 and 70 years old with non-small cell lung cancer. CDR3 in DNA: TGCAGTGCTCCCACGGGACAGTTGAATTCGCCCCTCCACTTT. It specifies CSAPTGQLNSPLHF.